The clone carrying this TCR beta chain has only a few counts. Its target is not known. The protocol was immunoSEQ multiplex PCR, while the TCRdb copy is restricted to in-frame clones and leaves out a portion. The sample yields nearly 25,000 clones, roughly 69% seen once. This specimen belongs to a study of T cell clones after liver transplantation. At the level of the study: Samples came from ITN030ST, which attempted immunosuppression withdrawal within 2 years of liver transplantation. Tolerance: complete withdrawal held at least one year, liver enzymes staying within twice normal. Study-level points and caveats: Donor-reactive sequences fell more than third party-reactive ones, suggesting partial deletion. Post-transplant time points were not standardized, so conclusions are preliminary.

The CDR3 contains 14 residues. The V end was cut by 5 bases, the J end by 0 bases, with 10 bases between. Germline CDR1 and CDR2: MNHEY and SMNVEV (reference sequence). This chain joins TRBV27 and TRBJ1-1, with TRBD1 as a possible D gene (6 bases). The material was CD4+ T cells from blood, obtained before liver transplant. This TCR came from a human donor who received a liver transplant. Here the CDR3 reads CASSKQGMNTEAFF. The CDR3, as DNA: TGTGCCAGCAGTAAACAGGGCATGAACACTGAAGCTTTCTTT.